This entry features one T cell receptor beta chain sequence. Its specificity is unknown. This CDR3 spans 17 amino acids. Per germline, CDR1 SEHNR and CDR2 FQNEAQ (reference sequence). V shed 5 bases, J shed 4 bases, and the junction held 14 bases outside the gene matches. A CD45RA+ naive subset and a CD45RA-negative memory subset were split from CD4+ cells. At deep level, the assay was performed. Profiling relied on immunoSEQ multiplex PCR, and the TCRdb table lists in-frame clones only, not all of them. This sample has some 2,100,000 clones; approximately 95% occur once, and the top ten carry around 0.13%. The data were obtained in a study of shared clonotypes between healthy human individuals. Background on the study: CD4 naive and memory got three plates each, CD8 naive two, CD8 memory one. Study-level results: Sharing of clonotypes among donors was expected to vary with sequencing depth.

This clonotype was sampled from a man between 18 and 29 years old in good health. Sequenced: naive CD4+ T cells sorted from blood. Subset denoted: CD45RA+ positively selected. The V and J genes are TRBV7-9 and TRBJ2-1, with 7 bases identical to TRBD2. CDR3 nucleotides: TGTGCCAGCAGCCGAGAGGGTCCGGGAGGCCCTTACAATGAGCAGTTCTTC. Amino acid sequence: CASSREGPGGPYNEQFF.